Each of the 2 T cell receptor beta chains below was sequenced from the same sample in a study of control samples from healthy donors and cancer patients. Here immunoSEQ multiplex PCR was the method, and the copy in TCRdb shows in-frame clones only, minus some. In total, the table holds fewer than 200,000 clones. The sample comprised blood. These receptors were obtained from a woman aged 30 to 39 in good health.

V and J are TRBV12-3 or TRBV12-4 and TRBJ1-1, with a possible D match to TRBD1 (6 bases). The CDR3 totals 13 residues. With 10 bases removed from V and 8 bases from J, the gap between germline ends came to 20 bases. DNA of the CDR3: TGTGCCACCGCCACGGGGGGGGGCACGGAAGCTTTCTTT. Amino acids: CATATGGGTEAFF.

V is TRBV7-2 and J is TRBJ1-1; D call uncertain. Germline-derived CDR1 and CDR2 are SGHTA and FQGNSA. The CDR3 covers 16 residues. V gave up 1 base and J gave up 1 base, with 13 bases separating them. The CDR3 DNA is TGTGCCAGCAGCTTAGTGGTGATTTGGAAGAACACTGAAGCTTTCTTT. Encoded protein: CASSLVVIWKNTEAFF.